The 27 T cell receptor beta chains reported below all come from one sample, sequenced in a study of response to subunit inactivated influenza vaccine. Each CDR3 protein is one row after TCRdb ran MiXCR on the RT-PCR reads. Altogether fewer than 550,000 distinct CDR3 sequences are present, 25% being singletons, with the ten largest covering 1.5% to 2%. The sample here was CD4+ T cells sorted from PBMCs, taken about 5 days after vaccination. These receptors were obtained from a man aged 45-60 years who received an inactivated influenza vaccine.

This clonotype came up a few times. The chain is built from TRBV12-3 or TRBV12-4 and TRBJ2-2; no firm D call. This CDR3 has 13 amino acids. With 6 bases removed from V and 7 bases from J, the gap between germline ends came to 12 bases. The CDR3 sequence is CASRPPRGGELFF. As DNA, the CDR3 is TGTGCCAGCAGGCCACCCCGTGGCGGGGAGCTGTTTTTT.

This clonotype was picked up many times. The CDR3 region has the DNA TGTGCCAGCAGCCAAAGAAGGGTAAATTCACCCCTCCACTTT. Encoded protein: CASSQRRVNSPLHF. The rearrangement joins TRBV3-1 to TRBJ1-6, with D unclear. The CDR3 is 14 amino acids. Germline V lookup: CDR1 LGHDT, CDR2 YNNKEL (reference sequence). V was pared by 2 bases and J by 7 bases, with 9 bases between.

CDR3 amino acids: CSAGPFGRGGDEQFF. CDR3 nucleotides: TGCAGTGCTGGACCCTTTGGGCGGGGGGGTGATGAGCAGTTCTTC. J is TRBJ2-1 and V is TRBV20-1; 9 nucleotides agree with TRBD2. This CDR3 is 15 amino acids long. Germline trimming cut 5 bases from V and 8 bases from J; bases unmatched to any gene: 13. Germline loops: CDR1 DFQATT, CDR2 SNEGSKA (reference sequence).

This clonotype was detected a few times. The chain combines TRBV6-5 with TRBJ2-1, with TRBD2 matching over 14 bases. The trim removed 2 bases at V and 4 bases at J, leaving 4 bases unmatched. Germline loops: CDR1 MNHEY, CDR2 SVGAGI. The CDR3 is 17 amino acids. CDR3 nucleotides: TGTGCCAGCAGTTACATAGGACTAGCGGGAGGTTACAATGAGCAGTTCTTC. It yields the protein CASSYIGLAGGYNEQFF.

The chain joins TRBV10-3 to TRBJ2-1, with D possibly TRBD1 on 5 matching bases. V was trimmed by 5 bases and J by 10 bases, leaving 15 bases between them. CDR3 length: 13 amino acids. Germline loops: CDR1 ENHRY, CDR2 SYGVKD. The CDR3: CAISNPTEGEQFF. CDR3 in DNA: TGTGCCATCAGTAACCCGACAGAAGGCGAGCAGTTCTTC.

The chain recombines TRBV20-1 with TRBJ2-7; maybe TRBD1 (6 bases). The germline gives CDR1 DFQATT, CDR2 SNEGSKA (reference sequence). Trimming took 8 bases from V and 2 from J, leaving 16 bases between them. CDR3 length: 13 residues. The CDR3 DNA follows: TGCAGTACACGGGACACTCGTGCCTACGAGCAGTACTTC. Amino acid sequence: CSTRDTRAYEQYF.

CDR3 sequence (DNA): TGTGCCAGCAGTTACCACCCCAACAGGCGGTATTACGAGCAGTACTTC. This encodes CASSYHPNRRYYEQYF. The rearrangement uses TRBV6-5 and TRBJ2-7, with D possibly being TRBD1 (5 bases). The length of the CDR3 is 16 residues. With 2 bases removed from V and 4 bases from J, the gap between germline ends came to 18 bases. Germline V gene lookup returns CDR1 MNHEY and CDR2 SVGAGI.

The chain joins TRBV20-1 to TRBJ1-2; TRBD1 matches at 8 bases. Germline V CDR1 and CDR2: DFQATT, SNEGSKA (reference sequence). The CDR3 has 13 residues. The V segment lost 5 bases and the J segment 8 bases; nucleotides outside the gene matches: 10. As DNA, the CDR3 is TGCAGTGCTGAGACGGACAGGGTGGGGGGCTACACCTTC. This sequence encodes CSAETDRVGGYTF.

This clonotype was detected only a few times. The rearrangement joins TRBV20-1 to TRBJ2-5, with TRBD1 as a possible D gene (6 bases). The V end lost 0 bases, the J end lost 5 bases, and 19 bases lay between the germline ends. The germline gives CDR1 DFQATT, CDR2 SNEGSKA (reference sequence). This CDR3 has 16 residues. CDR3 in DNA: TGCAGTGCTAGAGATATTTACAGGGCGGTGAGGGAGACCCAGTACTTC. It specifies CSARDIYRAVRETQYF.

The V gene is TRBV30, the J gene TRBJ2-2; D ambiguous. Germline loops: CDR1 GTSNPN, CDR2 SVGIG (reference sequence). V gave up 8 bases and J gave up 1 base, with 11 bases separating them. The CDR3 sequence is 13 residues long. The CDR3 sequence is CASHPQNTGELFF. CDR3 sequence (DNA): TGTGCCAGCCACCCACAGAACACCGGGGAGCTGTTTTTT.

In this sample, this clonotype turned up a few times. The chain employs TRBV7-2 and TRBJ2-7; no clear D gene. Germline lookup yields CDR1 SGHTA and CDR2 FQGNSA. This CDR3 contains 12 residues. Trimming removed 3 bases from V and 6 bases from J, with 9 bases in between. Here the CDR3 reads CASSFPGFEQYF. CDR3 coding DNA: TGTGCCAGCAGCTTTCCCGGGTTCGAGCAGTACTTC.

CDR3 DNA: TGTGCCAGCAGCTACCCGGGACAGGGGGTCGGCGAGCAGTTCTTC. It specifies CASSYPGQGVGEQFF. The chain is built from TRBV5-6 and TRBJ2-1; 11 bases are a match to TRBD1. The length of the CDR3 is 15 residues. Trimming removed 3 bases from V and 10 bases from J; junction bases left unmatched: 9. Germline CDR1 is SGHDT and CDR2 is YYEEEE.

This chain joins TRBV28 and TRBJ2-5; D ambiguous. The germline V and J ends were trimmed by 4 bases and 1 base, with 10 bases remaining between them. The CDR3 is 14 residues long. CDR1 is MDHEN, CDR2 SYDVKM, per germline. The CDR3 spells CASSYRRFQETQYF. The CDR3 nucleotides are TGTGCCAGCAGTTACCGACGGTTCCAAGAGACCCAGTACTTC.

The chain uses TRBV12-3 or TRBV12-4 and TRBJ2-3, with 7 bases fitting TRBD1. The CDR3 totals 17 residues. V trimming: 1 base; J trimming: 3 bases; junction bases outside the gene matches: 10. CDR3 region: CASSLGYTGDRTDTQYF. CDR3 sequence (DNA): TGTGCCAGCAGTTTAGGCTATACAGGGGACCGGACAGATACGCAGTATTTT.

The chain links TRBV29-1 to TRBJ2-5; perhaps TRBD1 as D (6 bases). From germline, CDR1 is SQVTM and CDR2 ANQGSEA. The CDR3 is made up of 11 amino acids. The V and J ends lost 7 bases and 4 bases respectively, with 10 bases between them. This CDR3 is CSGQVRETQYF. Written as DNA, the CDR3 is TGCAGCGGACAGGTTCGAGAGACCCAGTACTTC.

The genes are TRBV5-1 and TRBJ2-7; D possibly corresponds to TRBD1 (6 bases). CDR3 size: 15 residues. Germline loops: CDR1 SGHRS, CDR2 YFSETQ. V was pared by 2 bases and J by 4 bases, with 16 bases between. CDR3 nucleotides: TGCGCCAGCAGCTTAAGTACAGGGTCGAATTACGAGCAGTACTTC. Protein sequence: CASSLSTGSNYEQYF.

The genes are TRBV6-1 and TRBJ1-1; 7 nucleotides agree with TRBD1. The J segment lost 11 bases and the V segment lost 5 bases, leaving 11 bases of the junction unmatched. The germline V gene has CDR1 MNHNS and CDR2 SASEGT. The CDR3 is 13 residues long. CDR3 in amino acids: CASSIGTDGRAFF. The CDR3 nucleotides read TGTGCCAGCAGTATCGGGACAGATGGTCGGGCTTTCTTT.

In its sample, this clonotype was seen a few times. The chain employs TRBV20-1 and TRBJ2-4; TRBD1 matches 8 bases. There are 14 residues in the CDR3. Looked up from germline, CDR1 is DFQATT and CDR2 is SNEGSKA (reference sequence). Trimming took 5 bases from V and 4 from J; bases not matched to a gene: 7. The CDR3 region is CSAAQGAKKNIQYF. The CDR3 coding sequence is TGCAGTGCTGCCCAGGGGGCTAAAAAAAACATTCAGTACTTC.

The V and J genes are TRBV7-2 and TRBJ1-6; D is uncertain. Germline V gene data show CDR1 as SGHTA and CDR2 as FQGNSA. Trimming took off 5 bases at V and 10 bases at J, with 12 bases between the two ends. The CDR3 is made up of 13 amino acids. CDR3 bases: TGTGCCAGCAGCCCCGGTTCGGGCTCACCCCTCCACTTT. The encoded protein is CASSPGSGSPLHF.

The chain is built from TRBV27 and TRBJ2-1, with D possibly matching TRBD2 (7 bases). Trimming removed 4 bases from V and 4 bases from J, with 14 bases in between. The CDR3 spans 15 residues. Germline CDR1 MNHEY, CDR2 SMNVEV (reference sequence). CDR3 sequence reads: CASSWRAGAYNEQFF. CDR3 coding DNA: TGTGCCAGCAGTTGGCGTGCGGGGGCTTACAATGAGCAGTTCTTC.

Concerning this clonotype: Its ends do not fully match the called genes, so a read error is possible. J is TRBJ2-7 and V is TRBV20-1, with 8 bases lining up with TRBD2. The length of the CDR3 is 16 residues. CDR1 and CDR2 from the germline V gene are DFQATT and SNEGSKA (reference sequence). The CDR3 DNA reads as TGCTGTGCTAGTCGTTCTGGGCGGGGGGCTTCCTACGAGCAGTACTTC. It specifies CCASRSGRGASYEQYF.

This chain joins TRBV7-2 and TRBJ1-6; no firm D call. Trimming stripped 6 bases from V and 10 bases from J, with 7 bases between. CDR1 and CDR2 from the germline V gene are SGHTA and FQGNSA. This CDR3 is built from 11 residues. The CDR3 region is CASSSSSPLHF. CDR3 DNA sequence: TGTGCCAGCAGTTCTAGCTCACCCCTCCACTTT.

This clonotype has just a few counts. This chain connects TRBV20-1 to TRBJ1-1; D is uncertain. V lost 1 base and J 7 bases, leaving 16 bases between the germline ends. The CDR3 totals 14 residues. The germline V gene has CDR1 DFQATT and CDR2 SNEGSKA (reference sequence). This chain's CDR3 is CSARAPTLGNEAFF. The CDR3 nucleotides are TGCAGTGCTAGAGCTCCAACCCTGGGGAATGAAGCTTTCTTT.

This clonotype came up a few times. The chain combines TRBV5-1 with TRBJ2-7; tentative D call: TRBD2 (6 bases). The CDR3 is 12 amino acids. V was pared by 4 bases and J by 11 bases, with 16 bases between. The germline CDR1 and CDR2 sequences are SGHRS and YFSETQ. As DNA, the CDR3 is TGCGCCAGCAGCACTACCACGGGAGTAAAGTACTTC. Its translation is CASSTTTGVKYF.

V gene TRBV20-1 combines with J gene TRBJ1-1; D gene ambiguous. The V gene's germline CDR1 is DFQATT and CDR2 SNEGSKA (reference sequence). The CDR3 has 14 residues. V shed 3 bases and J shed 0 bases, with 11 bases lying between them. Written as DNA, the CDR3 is TGCAGTGCTAGCGGCAGCAGAATGAACACTGAAGCTTTCTTT. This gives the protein CSASGSRMNTEAFF.

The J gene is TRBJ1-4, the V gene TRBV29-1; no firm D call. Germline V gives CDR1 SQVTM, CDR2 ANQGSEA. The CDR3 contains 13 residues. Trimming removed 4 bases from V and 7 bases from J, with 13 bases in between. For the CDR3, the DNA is TGCAGCGTTGGAGCTTCCTTGCGTGAAAAACTGTTTTTT. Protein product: CSVGASLREKLFF. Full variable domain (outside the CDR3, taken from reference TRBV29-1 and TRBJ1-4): SAVISQKPSRDICQRGTSLTIQCQVDSQVTMMFWYRQQPGQSLTLIATANQGSEATYESGFVIDKFPISRPNLTFSTLTVSNMSPEDSSIYLCSVGASLREKLFFGSGTQLSVL.

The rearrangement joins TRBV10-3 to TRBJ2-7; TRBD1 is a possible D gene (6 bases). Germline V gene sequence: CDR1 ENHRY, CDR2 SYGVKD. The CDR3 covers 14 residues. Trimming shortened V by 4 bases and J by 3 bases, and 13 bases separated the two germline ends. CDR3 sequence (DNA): TGTGCCATCAGTGGTGGGACAACGTTCTACGAGCAGTACTTC. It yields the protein CAISGGTTFYEQYF.